The 13 T cell receptor beta chains presented below share a single source sample, sequenced in a study of cytomegalovirus exposure and HLA in healthy donors. PCR amplification relied on 60 Vbeta primers (plus 13 Jbeta primers). Measured with immunoSEQ multiplex PCR; TCRdb has only the in-frame clones, and not every one. This sample yields hundreds of thousands of clones, of which about 77% are seen a single time; 1.8% belongs to the top ten. The sequenced sample was PBMCs. These receptors were obtained from a young woman in good health and CMV-seronegative.

This chain connects TRBV30 to TRBJ2-7, with D tentatively TRBD1 (6 bases). Germline V gene data show CDR1 as GTSNPN and CDR2 as SVGIG (reference sequence). Trimming stripped 5 bases from V and 4 bases from J, with 9 bases between. CDR3 length: 11 amino acids. This CDR3 is CAWGTGYEQYF. CDR3 DNA: TGTGCCTGGGGTACAGGGTACGAGCAGTACTTC.

The chain uses TRBV7-9 and TRBJ1-2; possibly TRBD1 for D (6 bases). The CDR3 sequence is 14 residues long. CDR1 and CDR2 (germline): SEHNR, FQNEAQ (reference sequence). Trimming left V 5 bases short and J 4 bases short, with 14 bases between. CDR3: CASSQGGMSYGYTF. In DNA, the CDR3 is TGTGCCAGCAGCCAAGGGGGTATGAGCTATGGCTACACCTTC.

The chain is built from TRBV12-5 and TRBJ2-7, with a possible D match to TRBD2 (6 bases). Trimming pared 0 bases from V and 7 bases from J, leaving 10 bases between. The CDR3 is made up of 13 amino acids. CDR1 and CDR2 (germline): LGHNT, FRNRAP. CDR3 coding DNA: TGTGCTAGTGGTTTGGTGGCCGGGAGTGAGCAGTACTTC. It is translated as CASGLVAGSEQYF.

This chain links TRBV4-1 with TRBJ2-1, with 7 positions matching TRBD2. The germline gives CDR1 MGHRA, CDR2 YSYEKL. The CDR3 is 18 residues long. V was clipped by 4 bases and J by 2 bases; unmatched bases: 14. CDR3 loop: CASSPRLGAGLAYNEQFF. CDR3 DNA sequence: TGCGCCAGCAGCCCCAGGCTAGGAGCGGGGCTCGCCTACAATGAGCAGTTCTTC.

This chain links TRBV5-6 with TRBJ2-2; TRBD2 matches 7 bases. The V gene end was trimmed by 3 bases and the J gene end by 6 bases; junction bases not matched to a gene: 2. The CDR3 totals 13 residues. In germline, CDR1 is SGHDT, CDR2 YYEEEE. This CDR3 reads CASSSGGAGELFF. In DNA form, the CDR3 reads TGTGCCAGCAGCTCGGGAGGAGCCGGGGAGCTGTTTTTT.

The CDR3 is CASSYLAGGRDEQFF. The CDR3 coding sequence is TGTGCCAGCAGCTACCTAGCGGGAGGGCGCGATGAGCAGTTCTTC. J is TRBJ2-1 and V is TRBV7-6; 12 nucleotides line up with TRBD2. The J segment lost 8 bases and the V segment lost 4 bases, leaving 6 bases of the junction unmatched. Germline V gene lookup returns CDR1 SGHVS and CDR2 FNYEAQ. The CDR3 is 15 amino acids.

The V call is TRBV7-3, the J call TRBJ1-6, with 8 bases identical to TRBD1. The trim removed 5 bases at V and 6 bases at J, leaving 6 bases unmatched. This CDR3 spans 15 amino acids. The germline CDR1 and CDR2 sequences are SGHTA and FQGTGA. The CDR3 here is CASSTGGQSNSPLHF. CDR3 DNA sequence: TGTGCCAGCAGCACAGGGGGACAGAGTAATTCACCCCTCCACTTT. The variable domain in full, completed from reference TRBV7-3 and TRBJ1-6, reads GAGVSQTPSNKVTEKGKYVELRCDPISGHTALYWYRQSLGQGPEFLIYFQGTGAADDSGLPNDRFFAVRPEGSVSTLKIQRTERGDSAVYLCASSTGGQSNSPLHFGNGTRLTVT.

The count of this clone is one. The chain is built from TRBV5-1 and TRBJ2-5; weak D call: TRBD2 (7 bases). Germline V lookup: CDR1 SGHRS, CDR2 YFSETQ. CDR3 length equals 14 residues. V was clipped by 0 bases and J by 5 bases, with 11 bases between them. CDR3 loop: CASSLAGGRETQYF. For the CDR3, the DNA is TGCGCCAGCAGCTTGGCCGGGGGGCGGGAGACCCAGTACTTC.

The chain joins TRBV7-6 to TRBJ2-7; perhaps TRBD1 as D (5 bases). Germline V gene data show CDR1 as SGHVS and CDR2 as FNYEAQ. Trimming pared 2 bases from V and 0 bases from J, leaving 8 bases between. There are 14 residues in the CDR3. The CDR3 DNA follows: TGTGCCAGCAGCTTATCAGACAGCTCCTACGAGCAGTACTTC. Its protein is CASSLSDSSYEQYF.

In this sample, this clone turned up once. This chain links TRBV6-1 with TRBJ1-3; 7 bases agree with TRBD1. The CDR3 spans 14 residues. The V gene's germline CDR1 is MNHNS and CDR2 SASEGT. The junction had 5 bases not matched to a gene; V was cut back by 7 bases and J by 2 bases. CDR3 nucleotide sequence: TGTGCCAGCATGGCCGGGACAGCTGGAAACACCATATATTTT. Translated, it gives CASMAGTAGNTIYF.

The chain uses TRBV5-1 and TRBJ1-4, with a possible D match to TRBD1 (5 bases). Germline CDR1 reads SGHRS; CDR2 reads YFSETQ. The germline V and J ends were trimmed by 0 bases and 4 bases, with 10 bases remaining between them. The CDR3 loop spans 15 amino acids. The CDR3 DNA is TGCGCCAGCAGCTTGGCAGGGCCGCGTAATGAAAAACTGTTTTTT. It yields the protein CASSLAGPRNEKLFF.

This rearrangement joins TRBV2 to TRBJ2-7; D remains unclear. This CDR3 comprises 14 residues. Looked up from germline, CDR1 is SNHLY and CDR2 is FYNNEI. Trimming removed 4 bases at V and 2 bases at J, with 12 bases between. The CDR3 region is CASSGQRITYEQYF. CDR3 in DNA: TGTGCCAGCAGTGGTCAGCGAATTACCTACGAGCAGTACTTC. Supplemented by reference TRBV2 and TRBJ2-7, the full variable domain reads EPEVTQTPSHQVTQMGQEVILRCVPISNHLYFYWYRQILGQKVEFLVSFYNNEISEKSEIFDDQFSVERPDGSNFTLKIRSTKLEDSAMYFCASSGQRITYEQYFGPGTRLTVT.

The gene calls are TRBV9 and TRBJ1-1; D is uncertain. The CDR3 is 13 residues long. Germline lookup yields CDR1 SGDLS and CDR2 YYNGEE. V was shortened by 1 base and J by 0 bases, with 4 bases between the two germline ends. CDR3 nucleotides: TGTGCCAGCAGCGTACAGTTGAACACTGAAGCTTTCTTT. This encodes CASSVQLNTEAFF.